A single sample is the source of the 12 T cell receptor beta chains below, sequenced in a study of post-analysis software for immune sequencing data. These receptors are not linked to any known antigen. Unique molecular identifiers had been added to the TCR beta cDNA libraries. TCRdb analysed the PCR reads with MiXCR anew, one entry per CDR3 protein. This sample carries approximately 250,000 distinct CDR3 sequences, just over 35% of them seen once, and the ten largest clones take approximately 4.6%. Study-wide results and limits: Controls had lower frequencies than patients of 4 or 5 TRBV segments, which included TRBV5-6, TRBV5-1 and TRBV20-1.

Sequencing was carried out using blood. The receptors originated from a girl aged 10 to 17 with multiple sclerosis.

This clonotype was recorded many times. This sequence joins TRBV14 and TRBJ1-2; 9 bases map to TRBD1. The ends lost 4 bases at V and 4 bases at J; junction bases unmatched: 4. The CDR3 contains 14 residues. Germline CDR1 reads SGHDN; CDR2 reads FVKESK. CDR3 sequence (DNA): TGTGCCAGCAGCCCACAGGGGGCCCCCTATGGCTACACCTTC. Translation gives CASSPQGAPYGYTF.

Of note for this clonotype: This could be a read error, since a much larger clone is one nucleotide away. The J gene is TRBJ1-2, the V gene TRBV28, with D unresolved. Trimming shortened V by 2 bases and J by 3 bases, and 10 bases separated the two germline ends. CDR1 MDHEN and CDR2 SYDVKM come from the germline V gene. The CDR3 runs to 14 residues. The CDR3 reads CASSLISFDYGYTF. In nucleotides, the CDR3 is TGTGCCAGCAGTTTAATTTCGTTTGACTATGGCTACACCTTC.

This chain uses TRBV20-1 with TRBJ1-1; no clear D. V dropped 1 base and J dropped 4 bases, with 13 bases sitting between them. CDR3 length equals 14 residues. CDR1 and CDR2 (germline): DFQATT, SNEGSKA (reference sequence). Here the CDR3 reads CSARVEMVRTEAFF. In DNA, the CDR3 is TGCAGTGCTAGAGTAGAGATGGTTCGCACTGAAGCTTTCTTT.

V gene TRBV20-1 combines with J gene TRBJ2-5, with 8 bases that match TRBD2. TRBJ2-7 matches the DNA end more closely, so the J call is doubtful. CDR1 DFQATT and CDR2 SNEGSKA come from the germline V gene (reference sequence). The CDR3 length is 16 residues. CDR3 residues: CSARPRGSGARYEQYF. The DNA of the CDR3 is TGCAGTGCTAGACCCCGGGGTAGCGGGGCCCGGTACGAGCAGTACTTC.

This clonotype was counted many times. The CDR3 loop reads CASSPEFPAGRAQYF. The CDR3 region has the DNA TGTGCCAGCAGCCCAGAGTTCCCCGCGGGTCGGGCGCAGTATTTT. The chain links TRBV27 to TRBJ2-3; a possible D gene is TRBD2 (5 bases). The length of the CDR3 is 15 residues. Trimming cost V 6 bases and J 10 bases, with 23 bases left between them. CDR1 and CDR2 (germline): MNHEY, SMNVEV (reference sequence).

V gene TRBV7-3 combines with J gene TRBJ2-2; a possible D gene is TRBD1 (7 bases). The germline V gene has CDR1 SGHTA and CDR2 FQGTGA. The CDR3 covers 13 residues. V gave up 5 bases and J gave up 5 bases, with 9 bases separating them. The CDR3: CASSPGGTGELFF. The CDR3 DNA is TGTGCCAGCAGCCCAGGGGGGACCGGGGAGCTGTTTTTT.

This clonotype has a count of ten or more. The chain is built from TRBV5-1 and TRBJ2-1, with 9 bases fitting TRBD2. V lost 0 bases to trimming and J lost 7 bases; unmatched junction nucleotides: 14. The CDR3 loop spans 18 amino acids. Germline loops: CDR1 SGHRS, CDR2 YFSETQ. The CDR3 DNA reads TGCGCCAGCAGCTTGGGCCGGATTATAGCGGGAGCCAGGAATGAGCAGTTCTTC. This sequence encodes CASSLGRIIAGARNEQFF. The complete variable domain, with remaining parts taken from reference TRBV5-1 and TRBJ2-1, reads KAGVTQTPRYLIKTRGQQVTLSCSPISGHRSVSWYQQTPGQGLQFLFEYFSETQRNKGNFPGRFSGRQFSNSRSEMNVSTLELGDSALYLCASSLGRIIAGARNEQFFGPGTRLTVL.

This clonotype was counted between two and nine times. This chain joins TRBV2 and TRBJ2-1; the match to TRBD2 covers 9 bases. The V gene's germline CDR1 is SNHLY and CDR2 FYNNEI. The CDR3 extends over 15 amino acids. The trim removed 5 bases at V and 7 bases at J, leaving 9 bases unmatched. The DNA for the CDR3 is TGTGCCAGCAGTTCTCCGGGACTAGCAACGAATGAGCAGTTCTTC. Translating it yields CASSSPGLATNEQFF.

This clonotype showed up many times. This rearrangement joins TRBV11-1 to TRBJ2-5; D possibly matches TRBD1 or TRBD2 (5 bases each). The CDR3 loop spans 14 amino acids. Trimming stripped 3 bases from V and 2 bases from J, with 10 bases between. In germline, CDR1 is SGHAT, CDR2 FQDESV (reference sequence). The CDR3 loop reads CASSFGTSQETQYF. CDR3 bases: TGTGCCAGCAGCTTCGGGACGTCTCAAGAGACCCAGTACTTC.

The rearrangement joins TRBV20-1 to TRBJ1-1; TRBD1 aligns across 9 bases. This CDR3 has 13 amino acids. CDR1 and CDR2 (germline): DFQATT, SNEGSKA (reference sequence). The trim removed 5 bases at V and 6 bases at J, leaving 7 bases unmatched. The CDR3 nucleotides are TGCAGTGCTGACAGGGGGGGGACCTCTGAAGCTTTCTTT. Residues: CSADRGGTSEAFF.

The chain couples TRBV20-1 to TRBJ2-7, with 11 bases that match TRBD2. CDR1 is DFQATT, CDR2 SNEGSKA, per germline (reference sequence). The CDR3 runs 14 residues. V gave up 5 bases and J gave up 4 bases; unmatched junction bases: 7. CDR3 DNA: TGCAGTGCTCAGCTAGCGGGAGGCGGGTACGAGCAGTACTTC. It codes for CSAQLAGGGYEQYF.

Turning to this clonotype: This may be a read error, as it is one base from a much larger clone. The chain carries TRBV12-3 or TRBV12-4 and TRBJ2-3; unclear D gene. The CDR3 contains 11 residues. Trimming took off 9 bases at V and 5 bases at J, with 9 bases between the two ends. CDR3 amino acids: CASARRDTQYF. In DNA form, the CDR3 reads TGTGCCAGTGCTCGACGAGATACGCAGTATTTT.